These T cell receptor beta chains were read from a single sample in a study of Ad26.COV2.S vaccination and SARS-CoV-2 variants. TCRdb's copy holds only in-frame clones and misses some; the assay was immunoSEQ multiplex PCR. Here the sample spans about 350,000 clones, 70% to 90% being singletons. The specimen was peripheral blood, collected in a trial of Ad26.COV2.S vaccine versus placebo. The origin of the receptors is a person between 18 and 60 years old who received the Ad26.COV2.S COVID-19 vaccine or a placebo. Both conserved end residues are part of each CDR3. The order of the fields is D gene, V gene, clone size, J gene, CDR3 protein, CDR3 DNA. A D gene is named only where the DNA matches it firmly. Some rows have no size entry. The others give once, few or many, or a class for an expanded clone.

>NA|TRBV4-3|NA|TRBJ2-7
CASSQEGYGSSYEQYF
TGCGCCAGCAGCCAAGAAGGTTACGGCAGCTCCTACGAGCAGTACTTC
>NA|TRBV30|NA|TRBJ2-7
CAWSEWTQTYEQYF
TGTGCCTGGAGTGAATGGACACAAACCTACGAGCAGTACTTC
>NA|TRBV2|NA|TRBJ2-5
CASSAWSSRRLQETQYF
TGTGCCAGCAGTGCCTGGAGCAGTCGCCGCCTCCAAGAGACCCAGTACTTC
>NA|TRBV7-2|NA|TRBJ1-4
CASSTSRGNEKLFF
TGTGCCAGCAGCACCAGCCGGGGGAATGAAAAACTGTTTTTT
>TRBD2|TRBV20-1|NA|TRBJ2-7
CSASLAGSYEQYF
TGCAGTGCTAGTCTAGCGGGGTCCTACGAGCAGTACTTC
>NA|TRBV6-2/TRBV6-3|NA|TRBJ1-1
CASSYSQGRLVREAFF
TGTGCCAGCAGTTACTCGCAGGGGCGGTTGGTGCGAGAAGCTTTCTTT
>NA|TRBV6-5|NA|TRBJ1-2
CASSRDINYGYTF
TGTGCCAGCAGCCGGGACATAAACTATGGCTACACCTTC
>NA|TRBV6-2/TRBV6-3|NA|TRBJ2-1
CASSIYRGKSYNEQFF
TGTGCCAGCAGTATTTATCGGGGGAAGTCCTACAATGAGCAGTTCTTC
>TRBD1|TRBV4-3|NA|TRBJ1-3
CASSQDRGQGTGNTIYF
TGCGCCAGCAGCCAAGATCGGGGACAGGGGACTGGAAACACCATATATTTT
>NA|TRBV3-1/TRBV3-2|NA|TRBJ2-2
CASSQGEVTGELFF
TGTGCCAGCAGCCAGGGGGAAGTCACCGGGGAGCTGTTTTTT
>NA|TRBV19|few|TRBJ2-1
CASSIDRAGTYNEQFF
TGTGCCAGTAGTATTGACCGTGCGGGGACATACAATGAGCAGTTCTTC
>NA|TRBV2|once|TRBJ2-7
CASSDLPSAYEQYF
TGTGCCAGCAGTGACCTCCCTAGCGCCTACGAGCAGTACTTC
>TRBD1|TRBV12-3/TRBV12-4|NA|TRBJ1-4
CASKGGIGEKLFF
TGTGCCAGTAAAGGGGGCATTGGGGAAAAACTGTTTTTT
>NA|TRBV21-1|NA|TRBJ2-3
CASSLAGGPDTQYF
TGTGCCAGCTCCCTAGCGGGAGGGCCGGATACGCAGTATTTT
>NA|TRBV19|once|TRBJ1-5
CASSTDTYNQPQHF
TGTGCCAGTAGTACGGACACATACAATCAGCCCCAGCATTTT
>NA|TRBV6-5|NA|TRBJ2-7
CATNDRIYEQYF
TGTGCCACTAATGACAGGATCTACGAGCAGTACTTC
>NA|TRBV27|NA|TRBJ2-5
CASSPGQGRETQYF
TGTGCCAGCAGTCCCGGGCAGGGGAGGGAGACCCAGTACTTC
>TRBD1|TRBV28|NA|TRBJ1-1
CASSPGQMNTEAFF
TGTGCCAGCAGTCCGGGACAGATGAACACTGAAGCTTTCTTT
>NA|TRBV28|many|TRBJ2-7
CASSLDGGPYFRYEQYF
TGTGCCAGCAGTTTAGACGGGGGGCCATACTTTCGATACGAGCAGTACTTC
>TRBD1|TRBV2|NA|TRBJ1-1
CASSVQGAATEAFF
TGTGCCAGCAGTGTTCAGGGGGCGGCCACTGAAGCTTTCTTT
>NA|TRBV29-1|NA|TRBJ1-2
CSVVMGTQLGYTF
TGCAGCGTTGTAATGGGGACCCAACTTGGCTACACCTTC
>NA|TRBV30|few|TRBJ1-6
CAWSVPGVNSPLHF
TGTGCCTGGAGTGTACCGGGGGTGAATTCACCCCTCCACTTT
>NA|TRBV28|NA|TRBJ2-3
CASIGRAYADTQYF
TGTGCCAGCATAGGGCGGGCGTACGCAGATACGCAGTATTTT
>NA|TRBV5-1|NA|TRBJ2-5
CASSLGSSAGETQYF
TGCGCCAGCAGCTTGGGGTCGTCAGCCGGAGAGACCCAGTACTTC
>NA|TRBV10-3|NA|TRBJ1-4
CASLGRVGEKLFF
TGTGCCAGCCTGGGGAGGGTGGGGGAAAAACTGTTTTTT
>TRBD2|TRBV18|NA|TRBJ2-2
CASGTSGGTTGELFF
TGTGCCAGCGGAACTAGCGGGGGCACCACCGGGGAGCTGTTTTTT
>NA|TRBV30|NA|TRBJ2-5
CAWSPLSRTQYF
TGTGCCTGGAGTCCCCTCTCTCGGACCCAGTACTTC
>TRBD1|TRBV28|once|TRBJ1-6
CASSPGTVASPLHF
TGTGCCAGCAGTCCCGGGACAGTGGCTTCACCCCTCCACTTT
>NA|TRBV5-1|NA|TRBJ2-7
CASSLIGSLNYEQYF
TGCGCCAGCAGCTTGATTGGGTCCCTGAACTACGAGCAGTACTTC
>TRBD2|TRBV7-3|NA|TRBJ2-5
CASSSRTSGRGTQETQYF
TGTGCCAGCAGCTCCAGGACTAGCGGGAGAGGGACACAAGAGACCCAGTACTTC
>TRBD1|TRBV2|NA|TRBJ1-2
CASSEGTGNNYGYTF
TGTGCCAGCAGTGAGGGGACAGGGAATAACTATGGCTACACCTTC
>NA|TRBV9|NA|TRBJ2-1
CASSALPDLSNEQFF
TGTGCCAGCAGCGCTCTACCGGACCTCTCCAATGAGCAGTTCTTC
>NA|TRBV9|NA|TRBJ2-4
CASSVEGQKGNIQYF
TGTGCCAGCAGCGTAGAGGGGCAAAAGGGTAACATTCAGTACTTC
>TRBD1|TRBV6-5|once|TRBJ2-5
CASSYSTWTGRLTQYF
TGTGCCAGCAGTTACTCGACCTGGACAGGGCGCTTGACCCAGTACTTC
>NA|TRBV3-1/TRBV3-2|NA|TRBJ1-1
CASSQAGGNTEAFF
TGTGCCAGCAGCCAAGCGGGAGGGAACACTGAAGCTTTCTTT
>TRBD1|TRBV7-2|NA|TRBJ2-7
CASSRDRGAYEQYF
TGTGCCAGCAGCCGGGACAGGGGCGCCTACGAGCAGTACTTC
>NA|TRBV2|few|TRBJ1-4
CASSQNIATNEKLFF
TGTGCCAGCAGTCAAAACATAGCAACTAATGAAAAACTGTTTTTT
>TRBD2|TRBV7-9|NA|TRBJ2-3
CASSPTAGADTQYF
TGTGCCAGCAGCCCAACCGCGGGAGCAGATACGCAGTATTTT
>TRBD2|TRBV13|few|TRBJ2-7
CASSLAAGEVHEQYF
TGTGCCAGCAGCTTAGCTGCGGGAGAGGTCCACGAGCAGTACTTC
>TRBD1|TRBV7-9|NA|TRBJ1-6
CASSLLGQGSPLHF
TGTGCCAGCAGTTTGCTGGGACAGGGGTCACCCCTCCACTTT
>NA|TRBV10-1|few|TRBJ2-2
CASSDIPGAGRNTGELFF
TGCGCCAGCAGCGACATCCCAGGGGCCGGGCGGAACACCGGGGAGCTGTTTTTT
>NA|TRBV28|NA|TRBJ2-2
CASSLDTSNTGELFF
TGTGCCAGCAGTTTGGACACATCGAACACCGGGGAGCTGTTTTTT
>NA|TRBV20-1|NA|TRBJ2-7
CSARLHEQYF
TGCAGTGCTAGACTACACGAGCAGTACTTC
>NA|TRBV5-1|few|TRBJ2-1
CASSLGGQASYNEQFF
TGCGCCAGCAGCTTGGGGGGCCAGGCGTCCTACAATGAGCAGTTCTTC
>TRBD1|TRBV6-5|few|TRBJ2-7
CASSLDRVEQYF
TGTGCCAGCAGTCTGGACAGGGTCGAGCAGTACTTC
>NA|TRBV12-3/TRBV12-4|NA|TRBJ2-7
CASSPLWPYEQYF
TGTGCCAGCAGCCCCCTGTGGCCCTACGAGCAGTACTTC
>TRBD1|TRBV28|NA|TRBJ1-1
CASRMGQLNTEAFF
TGTGCCAGCAGGATGGGACAGCTGAACACTGAAGCTTTCTTT
>NA|TRBV2|NA|TRBJ2-7
CASSEESGLPPYEQYF
TGTGCCAGCAGCGAAGAGAGCGGGCTTCCCCCTTACGAGCAGTACTTC
>TRBD1|TRBV5-1|NA|TRBJ2-7
CASRHPGQNYEQYF
TGCGCCAGCAGACACCCGGGACAGAACTACGAGCAGTACTTC